A selection of T cell receptor beta chains follows, all from one sample in a study of T-cell memory formation after mild COVID-19. TCRdb itself ran the 5' RACE reads through MiXCR, one entry per CDR3 protein. Altogether about 350,000 distinct CDR3 sequences are present, about an eighth being singletons, with the ten largest covering 20% to 25%. Input material: PBMCs or a T cell subset sorted from them (not recorded which). Receptors originate from a man younger than 35 who had mild COVID-19 (a few samples of this study predate the infection). Cell type and time point are not known. Each CDR3 is given with its conserved first and last residue. D genes are given only for firm matches. The size field is filled for only some rows; it gives once, few, many or a size class.

J gene | V gene | D gene | clone size | CDR3 DNA | CDR3 protein
TRBJ1-1 | TRBV9 | NA | NA | TGTGCCAGCACCCTTAACTGGACTGAAGCTTTCTTT | CASTLNWTEAFF
TRBJ2-7 | TRBV3-1 | TRBD1 | NA | TGTGCCAGCAGTCGGACAGGGTGGTACGAGCAGTACTTC | CASSRTGWYEQYF
TRBJ2-3 | TRBV5-4 | NA | NA | TGTGCCAGCAGCTTGAGGGGGGCAGCGGGCACAGATACGCAGTATTTT | CASSLRGAAGTDTQYF
TRBJ1-4 | TRBV3-1 | NA | few | TGTGCCAGCAAATTTGGTTCTAATGAAAAACTGTTTTTT | CASKFGSNEKLFF
TRBJ1-6 | TRBV7-9 | TRBD1 | few | TGTGCCAGCAGCTTTGGGACAGGGGGTTTGTCTAATTCACCCCTCCACTTT | CASSFGTGGLSNSPLHF
TRBJ2-1 | TRBV6-6 | NA | few | TGTGCCAGCAGTTACAGTCGGAATGAGCAGTTCTTC | CASSYSRNEQFF
TRBJ2-1 | TRBV5-6 | NA | many | TGTGCCAGCGGACTTCTCCCAGGGGCTAGCGTATGGAATGAGCAGTTCTTC | CASGLLPGASVWNEQFF
TRBJ2-2 | TRBV9 | NA | NA | TGTGCCAGCAGCGTAGCTGCCCAGGACGGGGAGCTGTTTTTT | CASSVAAQDGELFF
TRBJ2-1 | TRBV7-9 | TRBD1 | many | TGTGCCAGCAGCCTCAACCTTGGACAGGGGGCGTTCTTC | CASSLNLGQGAFF
TRBJ2-5 | TRBV29-1 | TRBD2 | few | TGCAGCGCTGAGTCGACCGGGACTAGCGGGGAATTGGAGACCCAGTACTTC | CSAESTGTSGELETQYF
TRBJ2-6 | TRBV10-3 | NA | NA | TGTGCCATCAATTCTGGGGCCAACGTCCTGACTTTC | CAINSGANVLTF
TRBJ2-3 | TRBV6-2/TRBV6-3 | TRBD2 | NA | TGTGCCAGCAGCCCACCGGGACTAGTGACGCAGTATTTT | CASSPPGLVTQYF
TRBJ1-5 | TRBV7-2 | NA | few | TGTGCCAGCAGCTCCGGGCCAATGGCGCGTCAGCCCCAGCATTTT | CASSSGPMARQPQHF
TRBJ2-3 | TRBV9 | TRBD2 | NA | TGTGCCAGCAGCCGGACTAGGGCAGATACGCAGTATTTT | CASSRTRADTQYF
TRBJ2-1 | TRBV12-5 | TRBD1 | few | TGTGCTAGTGGTACCACAGGGGGCTTGGCGCAGTTCTTC | CASGTTGGLAQFF
TRBJ2-5 | TRBV7-9 | TRBD2 | NA | TGTGCCTTGCCCCTTAGCGGGGGTTCAGAGACCCAGTACTTC | CALPLSGGSETQYF
TRBJ2-1 | TRBV5-1 | TRBD1 | NA | TGCGCCAGCAGCGGGACAGACTCCGCCTACAATGAGCAGTTCTTC | CASSGTDSAYNEQFF
TRBJ1-6 | TRBV7-2 | NA | NA | TGTGCCAGCAGCTTAGCCGGGAGAAAGTCACCCCTCCACTTT | CASSLAGRKSPLHF
TRBJ1-6 | TRBV5-1 | TRBD1 | few | TGCGCCAGCAGCTTGGTCTACAGGGGACCCTATAATTCACCCCTCCACTTT | CASSLVYRGPYNSPLHF
TRBJ2-7 | TRBV2 | NA | few | TGTGCCGGCAGGGGGGTAGGCTCGCATCCCCCCCTCGGCGAGCAGTACTTC | CAGRGVGSHPPLGEQYF
TRBJ2-1 | TRBV28 | NA | NA | TGTGCCCTGCTGGCGTCGGGGGCCTCCTACAATGAGCAGTTCTTC | CALLASGASYNEQFF
TRBJ1-1 | TRBV7-9 | TRBD1 | NA | TGTGCCAGCAGCCCCGGACAGGGGGCTATTGAAGCTTTCTTT | CASSPGQGAIEAFF
TRBJ2-3 | TRBV4-1 | TRBD2 | NA | TGCGCCAGCAGCCAAGATCCTCCCCCTAGCGGGGGGGACACAGATACGCAGTATTTT | CASSQDPPPSGGDTDTQYF
TRBJ2-3 | TRBV9 | TRBD2 | NA | TGTGCCAGCAGCGTAGTAGTTGGGGAGGGCGGCACAGATACGCAGTATTTT | CASSVVVGEGGTDTQYF
TRBJ1-1 | TRBV7-9 | NA | NA | TGTGCCAGCAGCTTAGCCACGGGGGCGAGCACTGAAGCTTTCTTT | CASSLATGASTEAFF
TRBJ2-7 | TRBV6-5 | NA | many | TGTGCCAGCAGTTACGGGCCCTACGAGCAGTACTTC | CASSYGPYEQYF
TRBJ1-1 | TRBV12-3/TRBV12-4 | NA | few | TGTGCCAGCTCCCCGGGGAGGGCGCGATTTATGGACACTGAAGCTTTCTTT | CASSPGRARFMDTEAFF
TRBJ1-1 | TRBV28 | TRBD1 | few | TGTGCCAGCAGTTTCGGGACAGGAGCGAACACTGAAGCTTTCTTT | CASSFGTGANTEAFF
TRBJ1-2 | TRBV7-2 | TRBD1 | few | TGTGCCAGCAGCGACCCGGGACAGGGGGTTCGTGGCTACACCTTC | CASSDPGQGVRGYTF
TRBJ2-3 | TRBV15 | NA | few | TGTGCCACCAGCAGAGATTGGGCAGGCACAGATACGCAGTATTTT | CATSRDWAGTDTQYF
TRBJ1-5 | TRBV4-1 | NA | few | TGCGCCAGCAGCCAAGTAGCAGTGGGGCAGCCCCAGCATTTT | CASSQVAVGQPQHF
TRBJ1-6 | TRBV4-1 | NA | NA | TGCGCCAGCAGCCGAAAAGATTCACCCCTCCACTTT | CASSRKDSPLHF
TRBJ2-2 | TRBV9 | NA | NA | TGTGCCAGCAGCGTAGACCCGAACACCGGGGAGCTGTTTTTT | CASSVDPNTGELFF
TRBJ2-1 | TRBV11-2 | TRBD1 | NA | TGTGCCAGCAGCTTAGCGCAGGGGGTTTCCTACAATGAGCAGTTCTTC | CASSLAQGVSYNEQFF
TRBJ2-5 | TRBV6-2/TRBV6-3 | TRBD2 | few | TGTGCCAGCGGGCTAGCGGGCCTTCGGGAGGAGACCCAGTACTTC | CASGLAGLREETQYF
TRBJ2-7 | TRBV4-1 | TRBD1 | many | TGCGCCAGCAGCCAAGTCACAGGGGCTGGCTACGAGCAGTACTTC | CASSQVTGAGYEQYF
TRBJ2-3 | TRBV20-1 | NA | few | TGCAGTGCCACCGGGGCCCCTCCTAGCACAGATACGCAGTATTTT | CSATGAPPSTDTQYF
TRBJ2-1 | TRBV11-2 | NA | few | TGTGCCAGCAGCCGCCCGGGGGTCGGTGAGCAGTTCTTC | CASSRPGVGEQFF